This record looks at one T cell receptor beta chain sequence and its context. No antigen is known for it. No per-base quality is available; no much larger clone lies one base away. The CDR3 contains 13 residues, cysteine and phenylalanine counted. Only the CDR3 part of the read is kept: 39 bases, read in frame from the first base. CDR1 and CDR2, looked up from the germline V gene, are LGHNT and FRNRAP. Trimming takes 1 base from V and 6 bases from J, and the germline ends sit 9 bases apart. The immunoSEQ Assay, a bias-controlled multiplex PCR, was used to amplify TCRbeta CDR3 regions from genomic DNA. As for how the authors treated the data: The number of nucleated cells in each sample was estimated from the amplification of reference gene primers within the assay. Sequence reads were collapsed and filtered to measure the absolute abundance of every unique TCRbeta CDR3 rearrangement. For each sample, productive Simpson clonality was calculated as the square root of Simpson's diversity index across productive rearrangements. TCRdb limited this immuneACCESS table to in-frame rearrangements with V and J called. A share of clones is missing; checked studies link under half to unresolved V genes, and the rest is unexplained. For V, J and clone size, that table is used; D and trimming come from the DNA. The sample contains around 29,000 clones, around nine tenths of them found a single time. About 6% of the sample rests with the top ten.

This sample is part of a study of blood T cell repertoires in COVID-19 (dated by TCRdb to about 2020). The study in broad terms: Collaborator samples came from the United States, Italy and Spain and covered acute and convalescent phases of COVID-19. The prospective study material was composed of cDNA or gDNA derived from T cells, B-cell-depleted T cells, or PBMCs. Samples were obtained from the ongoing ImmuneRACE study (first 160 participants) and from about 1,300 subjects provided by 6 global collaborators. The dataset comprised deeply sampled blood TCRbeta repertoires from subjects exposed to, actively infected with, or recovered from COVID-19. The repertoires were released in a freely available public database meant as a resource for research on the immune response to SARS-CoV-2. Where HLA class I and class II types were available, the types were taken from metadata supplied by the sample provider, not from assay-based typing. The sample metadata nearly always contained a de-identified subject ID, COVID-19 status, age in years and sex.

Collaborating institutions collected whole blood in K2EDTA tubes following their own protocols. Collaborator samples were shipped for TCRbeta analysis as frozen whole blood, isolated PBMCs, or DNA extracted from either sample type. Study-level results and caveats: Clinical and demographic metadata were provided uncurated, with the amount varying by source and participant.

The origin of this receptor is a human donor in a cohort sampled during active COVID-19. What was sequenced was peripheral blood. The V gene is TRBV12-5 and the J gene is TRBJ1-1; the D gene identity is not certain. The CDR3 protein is CASGLENGAEAFF. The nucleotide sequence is TGTGCTAGTGGTTTGGAAAACGGGGCTGAAGCTTTCTTT.